The next 10 T cell receptor beta chains were all read from a single sample in a study of control samples from healthy donors and cancer patients. TCRdb's copy holds only in-frame clones and misses some; the assay was immunoSEQ multiplex PCR. This sample has around 82,000 clones, with approximately 87% found just once. The sequencing sample was made of blood. The origin of the receptors is a man aged 50 to 60 in good health.

The chain couples TRBV4-3 to TRBJ2-3; possible D gene TRBD1, 5 bases. Germline CDR1 reads LGHNA; CDR2 reads YSLEER. V was clipped by 2 bases and J by 2 bases, with 8 bases between them. The CDR3 spans 14 residues. CDR3 in amino acids: CASSQQGPTDTQYF. The CDR3 DNA sequence: TGCGCCAGCAGCCAACAGGGTCCCACAGATACGCAGTATTTT.

The chain uses TRBV10-3 and TRBJ1-5, with TRBD1 matching 10 bases. The length of the CDR3 is 14 residues. The V segment lost 4 bases and the J segment 4 bases; nucleotides outside the gene matches: 1. The V gene's germline CDR1 is ENHRY and CDR2 SYGVKD. CDR3 protein: CAISGQGANQPQHF. The DNA of the CDR3 is TGTGCCATCAGTGGACAGGGGGCGAATCAGCCCCAGCATTTT.

The rearrangement uses TRBV24-1 and TRBJ2-2, with TRBD1 matching 10 bases. With 4 bases clipped from V and 5 bases from J, the junction kept 6 bases outside the gene matches. The CDR3 length is 16 residues. In germline, CDR1 is KGHDR, CDR2 SFDVKD. Here the CDR3 reads CATSDRQGADTGELFF. CDR3 bases: TGTGCCACCAGTGACAGACAGGGGGCTGATACCGGGGAGCTGTTTTTT.

The chain employs TRBV11-3 and TRBJ2-1, with a weak D call TRBD1 (6 bases). The CDR3 runs 13 residues. V dropped 5 bases and J dropped 10 bases, with 15 bases sitting between them. Germline loops: CDR1 SGHNT, CDR2 YENEEA. As DNA, the CDR3 is TGTGCCAGCAGCCAGGACAGCGCCCAGGAGCAGTTCTTC. Translated, it gives CASSQDSAQEQFF.

This chain joins TRBV6-2 or TRBV6-3 and TRBJ1-4, with D hard to call. Germline V lookup: CDR1 MNHEY, CDR2 SVGEGT. The CDR3 is made up of 14 amino acids. V shed 2 bases and J shed 8 bases, with 12 bases lying between them. The CDR3 region has the DNA TGTGCCAGCAGTTACCATAGCCTCGGGGAAAAACTGTTTTTT. Protein product: CASSYHSLGEKLFF.

This clone was recorded only once. This CDR3 is CASSFRDKGLGGYTF. The DNA of the CDR3 is TGTGCCAGCAGCTTCCGGGACAAGGGTTTAGGGGGCTACACCTTC. The chain links TRBV7-2 to TRBJ1-2, with D possibly being TRBD1 (6 bases). This CDR3 is built from 15 residues. Germline V gives CDR1 SGHTA, CDR2 FQGNSA. Trimming removed 3 bases at V and 8 bases at J, with 19 bases between. Supplemented by reference TRBV7-2 and TRBJ1-2, the full variable domain reads GAGVSQSPSNKVTEKGKDVELRCDPISGHTALYWYRQSLGQGLEFLIYFQGNSAPDKSGLPSDRFSAERTGGSVSTLTIQRTQQEDSAVYLCASSFRDKGLGGYTFGSGTRLTVV.

This chain joins TRBV7-2 and TRBJ1-4; no firm D call. Per the germline V gene, CDR1 is SGHTA and CDR2 is FQGNSA. V dropped 1 base and J dropped 6 bases, with 6 bases sitting between them. The CDR3 contains 13 residues. The chain's CDR3 is CASSLGQYEKLFF. The CDR3, as DNA: TGTGCCAGCAGCTTAGGGCAGTATGAAAAACTGTTTTTT. The complete variable domain, with remaining parts taken from reference TRBV7-2 and TRBJ1-4, reads GAGVSQSPSNKVTEKGKDVELRCDPISGHTALYWYRQSLGQGLEFLIYFQGNSAPDKSGLPSDRFSAERTGGSVSTLTIQRTQQEDSAVYLCASSLGQYEKLFFGSGTQLSVL.

This chain links TRBV4-2 with TRBJ1-1, with unresolved D. The CDR3 totals 14 residues. Trimming left V 1 base short and J 1 base short, with 7 bases between. Germline values: CDR1 LGHNA, CDR2 YNFKEQ. Here the CDR3 reads CASSQVHSNTEAFF. As DNA, the CDR3 is TGTGCCAGCAGCCAAGTCCATTCGAACACTGAAGCTTTCTTT.

The CDR3 nucleotides are TGCGCCAGCAGCTTGGAGGGGACACACTATGGCTACACCTTC. Protein: CASSLEGTHYGYTF. The chain employs TRBV5-1 and TRBJ1-2; D is possibly TRBD1 (6 bases). The CDR3 runs to 14 residues. V lost 0 bases, J lost 3 bases, and 9 bases lay in between. CDR1 is SGHRS, CDR2 YFSETQ, per germline.

This clone was counted once. This sequence joins TRBV30 and TRBJ2-1; maybe TRBD1 (6 bases). Germline V gene lookup returns CDR1 GTSNPN and CDR2 SVGIG (reference sequence). The CDR3 is 16 amino acids. V was cut by 5 bases and J by 2 bases, with 19 bases left in between. CDR3 in DNA: TGTGCCTGGGTATGGGATACGGGACAACCCTACAATGAGCAGTTCTTC. It is translated as CAWVWDTGQPYNEQFF.